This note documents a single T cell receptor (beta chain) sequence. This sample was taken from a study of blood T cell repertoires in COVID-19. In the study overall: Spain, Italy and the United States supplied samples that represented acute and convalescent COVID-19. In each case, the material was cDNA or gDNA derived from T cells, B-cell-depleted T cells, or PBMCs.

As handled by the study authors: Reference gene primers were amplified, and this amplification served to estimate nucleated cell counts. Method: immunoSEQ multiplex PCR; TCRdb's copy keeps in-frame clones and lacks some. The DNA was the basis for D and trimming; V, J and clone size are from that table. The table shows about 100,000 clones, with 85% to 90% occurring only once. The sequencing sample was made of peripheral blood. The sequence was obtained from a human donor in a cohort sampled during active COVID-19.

This CDR3 is CASAVSRLAGGVYTGELFF. The CDR3 bases are TGCGCCAGCGCCGTCTCCAGACTAGCGGGAGGTGTATATACCGGGGAGCTGTTTTTT. V and J are TRBV5-1 and TRBJ2-2; 13 nucleotides align to TRBD2. The J segment lost 5 bases and the V segment lost 7 bases, leaving 17 bases of the junction unmatched. The CDR3 consists of 19 residues. Looked up from germline, CDR1 is SGHRS and CDR2 is YFSETQ. Variable domain in full (rest from reference TRBV5-1 and TRBJ2-2): KAGVTQTPRYLIKTRGQQVTLSCSPISGHRSVSWYQQTPGQGLQFLFEYFSETQRNKGNFPGRFSGRQFSNSRSEMNVSTLELGDSALYLCASAVSRLAGGVYTGELFFGEGSRLTVL.